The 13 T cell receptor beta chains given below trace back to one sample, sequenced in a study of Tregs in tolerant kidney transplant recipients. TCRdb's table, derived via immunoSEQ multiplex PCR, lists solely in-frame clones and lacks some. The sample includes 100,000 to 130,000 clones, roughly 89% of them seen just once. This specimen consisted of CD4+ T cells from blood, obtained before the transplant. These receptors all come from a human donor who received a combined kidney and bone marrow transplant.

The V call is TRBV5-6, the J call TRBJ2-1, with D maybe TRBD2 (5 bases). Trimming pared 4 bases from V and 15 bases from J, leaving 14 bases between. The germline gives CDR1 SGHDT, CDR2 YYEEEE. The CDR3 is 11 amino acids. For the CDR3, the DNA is TGTGCCAGCAGCCGGGGAGTGGCGGCGTTCTTC. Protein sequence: CASSRGVAAFF.

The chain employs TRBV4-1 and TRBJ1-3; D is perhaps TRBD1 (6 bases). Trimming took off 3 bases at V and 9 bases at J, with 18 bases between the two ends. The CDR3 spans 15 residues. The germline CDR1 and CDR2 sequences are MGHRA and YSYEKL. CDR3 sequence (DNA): TGCGCCAGCAGCCAGGGCCAGGGGCTGTTGGGCACCATATATTTT. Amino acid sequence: CASSQGQGLLGTIYF.

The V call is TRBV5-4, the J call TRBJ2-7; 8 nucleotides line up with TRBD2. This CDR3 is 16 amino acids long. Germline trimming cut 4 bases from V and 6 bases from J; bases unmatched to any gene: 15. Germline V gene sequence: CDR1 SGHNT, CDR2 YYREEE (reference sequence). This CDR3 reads CASSLRKGLVKGEQYF. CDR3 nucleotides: TGTGCCAGCAGCCTCCGGAAGGGACTAGTTAAGGGCGAGCAGTACTTC.

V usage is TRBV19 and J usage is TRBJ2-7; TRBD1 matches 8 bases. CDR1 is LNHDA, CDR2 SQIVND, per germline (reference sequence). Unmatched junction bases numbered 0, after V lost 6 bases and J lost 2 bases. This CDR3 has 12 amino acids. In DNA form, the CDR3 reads TGTGCCAGTAGGGACAGGGCCTACGAGCAGTACTTC. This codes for CASRDRAYEQYF. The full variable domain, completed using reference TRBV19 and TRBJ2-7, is DGGITQSPKYLFRKEGQNVTLSCEQNLNHDAMYWYRQDPGQGLRLIYYSQIVNDFQKGDIAEGYSVSREKKESFPLTVTSAQKNPTAFYLCASRDRAYEQYFGPGTRLTVT.

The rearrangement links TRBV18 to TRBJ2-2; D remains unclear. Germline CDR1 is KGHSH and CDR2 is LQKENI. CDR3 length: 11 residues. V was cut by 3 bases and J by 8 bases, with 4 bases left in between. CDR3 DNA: TGTGCCAGCTCACCGTCTGGGGAGCTGTTTTTT. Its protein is CASSPSGELFF.

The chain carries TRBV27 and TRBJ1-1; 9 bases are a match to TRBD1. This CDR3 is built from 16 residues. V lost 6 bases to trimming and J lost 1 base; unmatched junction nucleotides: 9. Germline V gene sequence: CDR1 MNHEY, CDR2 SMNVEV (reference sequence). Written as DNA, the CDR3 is TGTGCCAGCAGGACAGGGACAGGGACCCCGAACACTGAAGCTTTCTTT. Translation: CASRTGTGTPNTEAFF.

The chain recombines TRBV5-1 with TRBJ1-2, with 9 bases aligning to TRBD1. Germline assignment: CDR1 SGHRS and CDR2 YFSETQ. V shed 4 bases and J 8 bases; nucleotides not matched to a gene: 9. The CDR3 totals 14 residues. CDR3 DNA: TGCGCCAGCAGCCCAGACGGGACAGGGTACGGCTACACCTTC. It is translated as CASSPDGTGYGYTF.

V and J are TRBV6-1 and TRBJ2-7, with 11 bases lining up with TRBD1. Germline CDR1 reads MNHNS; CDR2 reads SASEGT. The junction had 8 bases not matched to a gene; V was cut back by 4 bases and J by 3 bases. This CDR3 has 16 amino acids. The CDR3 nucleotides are TGTGCCAGCAGTGTCCGGGACAGGGGGGGGGTCTACGAGCAGTACTTC. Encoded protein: CASSVRDRGGVYEQYF.

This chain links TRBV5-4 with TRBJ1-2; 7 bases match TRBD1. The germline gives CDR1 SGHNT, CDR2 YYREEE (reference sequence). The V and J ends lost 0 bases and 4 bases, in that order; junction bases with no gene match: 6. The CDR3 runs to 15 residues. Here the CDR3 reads CASSLATGKGYGYTF. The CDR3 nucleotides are TGTGCCAGCAGCTTGGCGACAGGGAAGGGCTATGGCTACACCTTC.

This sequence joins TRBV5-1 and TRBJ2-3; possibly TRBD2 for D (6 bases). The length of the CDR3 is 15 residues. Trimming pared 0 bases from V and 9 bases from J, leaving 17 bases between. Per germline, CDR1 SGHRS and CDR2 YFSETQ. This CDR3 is CASSLAGTPRGTQYF. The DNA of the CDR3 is TGCGCCAGCAGCTTGGCCGGGACGCCCCGGGGGACGCAGTATTTT.

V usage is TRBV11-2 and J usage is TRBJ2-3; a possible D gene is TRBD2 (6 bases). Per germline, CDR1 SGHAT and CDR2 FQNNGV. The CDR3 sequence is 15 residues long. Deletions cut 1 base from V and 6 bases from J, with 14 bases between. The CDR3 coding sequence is TGTGCCAGCAGCTTAGCGGCGGGGCCCTGGGATACGCAGTATTTT. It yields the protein CASSLAAGPWDTQYF. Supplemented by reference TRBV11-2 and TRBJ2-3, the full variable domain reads EAGVAQSPRYKIIEKRQSVAFWCNPISGHATLYWYQQILGQGPKLLIQFQNNGVVDDSQLPKDRFSAERLKGVDSTLKIQPAKLEDSAVYLCASSLAAGPWDTQYFGPGTRLTVL.

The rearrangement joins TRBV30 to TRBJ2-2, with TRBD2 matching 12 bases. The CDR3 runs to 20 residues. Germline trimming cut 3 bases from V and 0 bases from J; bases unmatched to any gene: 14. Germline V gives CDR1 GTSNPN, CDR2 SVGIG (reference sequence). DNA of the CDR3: TGTGCCTGGAGGGGGAAAATGGGACTAGCGGGCCTTACGAACACCGGGGAGCTGTTTTTT. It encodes CAWRGKMGLAGLTNTGELFF.

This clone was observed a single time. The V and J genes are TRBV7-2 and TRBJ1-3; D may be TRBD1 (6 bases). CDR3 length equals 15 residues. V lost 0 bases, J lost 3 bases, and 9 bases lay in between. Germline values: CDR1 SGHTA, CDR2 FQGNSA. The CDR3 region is CASSLAAGVGNTIYF. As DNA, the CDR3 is TGTGCCAGCAGCTTAGCGGCAGGGGTTGGAAACACCATATATTTT.